This T cell receptor beta chain was sequenced in a study of T-cell memory formation after mild COVID-19. Germline CDR1 SGHRS, CDR2 YFSETQ. This CDR3 spans 15 amino acids. Trimming at V came to 4 bases and at J to 2 bases, leaving 6 bases not matched to a gene. TCRdb itself ran the 5' RACE reads through MiXCR, one entry per CDR3 protein. Of 250,000 to 300,000 distinct CDR3 sequences in the sample, 15% to 20% were seen once. This clonotype was recorded a few times. The rearrangement joins TRBV5-1 to TRBJ2-1, with 7 bases lining up with TRBD1. The sample was PBMCs or a T cell subset sorted from them (not recorded which). This TCR came from a man younger than 30 who had mild COVID-19 (a few samples of this study predate the infection). Cell type and time point are not known. In DNA form, the CDR3 reads TGCGCCAGCAGCACCGGACAGGACCCCTACAATGAGCAGTTCTTC. Its protein is CASSTGQDPYNEQFF.